Sequencing of this T cell receptor beta chain was carried out in a study of blood T cell repertoires in COVID-19. Sequencing used immunoSEQ multiplex PCR; TCRdb keeps in-frame clones, though not all of them. The sample has around 47,000 clones, around 81% seen once; the top ten hold more than 20%. Sequences were obtained from peripheral blood. This receptor was taken from a woman aged 80 or over with COVID-19, enrolled during active disease.

The CDR3: CASSLDVTQNQPQHF. For the CDR3, the DNA is TGTGCCAGCAGCTTAGACGTGACACAAAATCAGCCCCAGCATTTT. J is TRBJ1-5 and V is TRBV11-2; D is unresolved. The CDR3 sequence is 15 residues long. Germline loops: CDR1 SGHAT, CDR2 FQNNGV. The V gene lost 0 bases and the J gene lost 4 bases, with 10 bases spanning the gap.